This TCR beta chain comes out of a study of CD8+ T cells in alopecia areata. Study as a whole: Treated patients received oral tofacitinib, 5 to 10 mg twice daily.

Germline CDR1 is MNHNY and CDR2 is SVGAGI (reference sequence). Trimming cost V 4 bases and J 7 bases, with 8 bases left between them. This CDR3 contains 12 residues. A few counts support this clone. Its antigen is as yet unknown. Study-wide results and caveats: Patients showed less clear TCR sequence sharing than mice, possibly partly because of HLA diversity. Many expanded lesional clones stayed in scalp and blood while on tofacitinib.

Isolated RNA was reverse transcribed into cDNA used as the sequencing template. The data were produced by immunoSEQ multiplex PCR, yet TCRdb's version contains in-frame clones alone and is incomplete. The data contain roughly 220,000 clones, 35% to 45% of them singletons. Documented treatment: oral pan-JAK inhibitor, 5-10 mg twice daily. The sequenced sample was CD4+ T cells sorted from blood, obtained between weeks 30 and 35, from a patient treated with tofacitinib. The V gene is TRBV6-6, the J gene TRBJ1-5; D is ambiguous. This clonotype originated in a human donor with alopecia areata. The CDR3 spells CASSSPGQPQHF. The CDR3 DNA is TGTGCCAGCAGTTCCCCTGGGCAGCCCCAGCATTTT.